These 5 T cell receptor beta chains were sequenced from one sample in a study of cytomegalovirus exposure and HLA in healthy donors. 60 Vbeta and 13 Jbeta primers were used in PCR. Assay used: immunoSEQ multiplex PCR; TCRdb lists only in-frame clones, some missing. This sample carries around 170,000 clones, roughly 80% of them seen once, and the ten largest clones take approximately 3.8%. The specimen was PBMCs. The receptors derive from a man aged 50-59 years in good health and CMV-seronegative.

This rearrangement joins TRBV19 to TRBJ2-6; 8 bases fit TRBD1. Trimming took 5 bases from V and 4 from J; bases not matched to a gene: 10. Germline CDR1 reads LNHDA; CDR2 reads SQIVND (reference sequence). The CDR3 contains 17 residues. The CDR3 region is CASSSNRGTGGANVLTF. CDR3 in DNA: TGTGCCAGTAGTTCGAACAGGGGGACGGGCGGGGCCAACGTCCTGACTTTC.

Points on this clone: The same CDR3 also results from other DNA sequences found in this sample. The genes are TRBV18 and TRBJ1-5, with unresolved D. V lost 2 bases to trimming and J lost 5 bases, with 7 bases between them. The CDR3 spans 13 residues. The germline V gene has CDR1 KGHSH and CDR2 LQKENI. The CDR3 DNA is TGTGCCAGCTCACCAGGTACGGATCAGCCCCAGCATTTT. Amino acid sequence: CASSPGTDQPQHF.

The J gene is TRBJ1-1, the V gene TRBV2; the D gene is possibly TRBD1 (6 bases). The CDR3 length is 14 residues. Germline lookup yields CDR1 SNHLY and CDR2 FYNNEI. V was clipped by 3 bases and J by 2 bases, with 10 bases between them. CDR3 loop: CASSEDRRNTEAFF. CDR3 DNA: TGTGCCAGCAGTGAGGACAGAAGAAACACTGAAGCTTTCTTT.

The chain uses TRBV6-1 and TRBJ2-2, with D possibly being TRBD1 (5 bases). Germline V gene data show CDR1 as MNHNS and CDR2 as SASEGT. This CDR3 has 14 residues. V shed 8 bases and J shed 2 bases, with 12 bases lying between them. This CDR3 is CASFDSLNTGELFF. CDR3 nucleotides: TGTGCCAGCTTTGACAGTTTAAACACCGGGGAGCTGTTTTTT.

This clone has a single count. This chain joins TRBV6-5 and TRBJ2-1; the match to TRBD1 covers 8 bases. V dropped 2 bases and J dropped 8; count of bases not matched to a gene: 8. Per germline, CDR1 MNHEY and CDR2 SVGAGI. There are 15 residues in the CDR3. CDR3 bases: TGTGCCAGCAGTTACGGGGACAGGCGTGGATATGAGCAGTTCTTC. It specifies CASSYGDRRGYEQFF.